Detailed here is one T cell receptor (beta chain). Its antigen remains unknown. This entry comes from a study of T cells in Graves' hyperthyroidism and ophthalmopathy. Amplified TCR beta CDR3 regions derived from RNA transcripts. First-round RT-PCR of the TCR CDR3 relied on the HTBI primer set. TCRdb reprocessed the multiplex PCR reads via MiXCR and lists one record per CDR3 protein. The sample includes fewer than 500,000 distinct CDR3 sequences, roughly 15% seen only once; the top ten take around 20%. Findings of the study overall: A model using 13 V-J features told ophthalmopathy apart from stable hyperthyroidism.

Trimming took 6 bases from V and 3 from J; bases not matched to a gene: 1. Germline V lookup: CDR1 LNHDA, CDR2 SQIVND (reference sequence). There are 12 residues in the CDR3. The receptor comes from a woman aged 25 to 39 with Graves' ophthalmopathy. Specimen: blood. The V gene is TRBV19, the J gene TRBJ1-1; 7 nucleotides align to TRBD1. CDR3 sequence reads: CASRTGYTEAFF. DNA of the CDR3: TGTGCCAGTAGGACAGGGTACACTGAAGCTTTCTTT.